The rows below give T cell receptor beta chains drawn from one sample of a study of T cells in Graves' hyperthyroidism and ophthalmopathy. TCRdb re-derived calls from the multiplex PCR reads in MiXCR, one entry per CDR3 protein. This sample yields some 140,000 distinct CDR3 sequences, of which over 20% are seen a single time; 65% to 80% belongs to the top ten. Sequenced material: blood. The receptors shown here come from a woman aged 50 to 60 with Graves' hyperthyroidism that later progressed to Graves' ophthalmopathy. CDR3s include the opening cysteine and the closing phenylalanine or tryptophan.

V gene,J gene,CDR3 length,CDR3 protein
TRBV30,TRBJ2-2,14,CAWSKLAGAGELFF
TRBV12-3/TRBV12-4,TRBJ1-1,14,CASSLNQGAGEAFF
TRBV20-1,TRBJ2-4,15,CSAPGQPVAKNIQYF
TRBV5-1,TRBJ1-1,16,CASSLVPGTKNTEAFF
TRBV20-1,TRBJ1-1,13,CSAREAGNTEAFF
TRBV12-3/TRBV12-4,TRBJ1-6,14,CASGRSSVNSPLHF
TRBV7-9,TRBJ2-7,13,CASSPGRPHEQYF
TRBV7-9,TRBJ2-3,16,CASSLASQKLTDTQYF
TRBV5-5,TRBJ1-5,15,CASSLDWTRGQPQHF
TRBV30,TRBJ1-2,16,CAWRSKPGQGSYGYTF